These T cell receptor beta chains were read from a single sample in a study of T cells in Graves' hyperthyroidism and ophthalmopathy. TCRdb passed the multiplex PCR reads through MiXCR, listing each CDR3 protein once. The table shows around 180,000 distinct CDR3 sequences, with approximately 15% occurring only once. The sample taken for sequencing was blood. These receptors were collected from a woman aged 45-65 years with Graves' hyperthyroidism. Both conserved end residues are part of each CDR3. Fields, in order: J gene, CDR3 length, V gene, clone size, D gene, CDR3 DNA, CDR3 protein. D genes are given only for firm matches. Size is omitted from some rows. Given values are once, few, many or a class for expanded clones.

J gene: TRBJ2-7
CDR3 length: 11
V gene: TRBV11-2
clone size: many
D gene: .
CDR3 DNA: TGTGCCAGCAGCTTATCTTCGGGGCAGTACTTC
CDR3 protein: CASSLSSGQYF

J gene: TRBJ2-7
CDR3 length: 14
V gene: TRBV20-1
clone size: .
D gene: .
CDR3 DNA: TGCAGTGCTAGAGATCTGACAGACCCCTACGAGCAGTACTTC
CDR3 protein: CSARDLTDPYEQYF

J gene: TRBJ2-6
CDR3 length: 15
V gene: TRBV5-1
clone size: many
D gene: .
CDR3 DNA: TGCGCCAGCAGCTTGTCGGGAGCTGGGGCCAACGTCCTGACTTTC
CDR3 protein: CASSLSGAGANVLTF

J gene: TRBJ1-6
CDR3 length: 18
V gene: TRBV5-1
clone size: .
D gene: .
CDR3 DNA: TGCGCCAGCAGATTTGGGACCGGACAGAGCTCCTATAATTCACCCCTCCACTTT
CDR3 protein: CASRFGTGQSSYNSPLHF

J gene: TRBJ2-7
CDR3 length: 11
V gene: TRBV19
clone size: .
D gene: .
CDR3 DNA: TGTGCCAGTAGTAATGAAGGGGAGCAGTACTTC
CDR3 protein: CASSNEGEQYF

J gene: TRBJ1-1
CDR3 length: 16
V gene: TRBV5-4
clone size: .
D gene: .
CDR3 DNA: TGTGCCAGCAGCTTGGGTGGCACAGCGCGGGGGGCTGAAGCTTTCTTT
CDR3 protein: CASSLGGTARGAEAFF

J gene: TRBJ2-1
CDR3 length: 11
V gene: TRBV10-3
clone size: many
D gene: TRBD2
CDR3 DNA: TGTGCCATCCAGGGAGGGTATGAGCAGTTCTTC
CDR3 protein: CAIQGGYEQFF

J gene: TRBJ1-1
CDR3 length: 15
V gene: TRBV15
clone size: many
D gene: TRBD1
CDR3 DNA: TGTGCCACCAGCGGTTCCGGGACAGTTTTTACTGAAGCTTTCTTT
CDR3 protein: CATSGSGTVFTEAFF

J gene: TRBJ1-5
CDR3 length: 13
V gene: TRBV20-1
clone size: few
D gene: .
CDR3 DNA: TGCAGTGCCCCTTGGGACGTGGATCAGCCCCAGCATTTT
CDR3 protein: CSAPWDVDQPQHF

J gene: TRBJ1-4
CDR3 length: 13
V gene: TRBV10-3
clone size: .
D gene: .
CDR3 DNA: TGTGCCATCATGGCAGATCAAAGTGAAAAACTGTTTTTT
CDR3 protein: CAIMADQSEKLFF

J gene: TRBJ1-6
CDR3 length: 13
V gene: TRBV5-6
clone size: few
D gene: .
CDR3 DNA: TGTGCCAGCAGCCATCGTCGGGGTACACCCCTCCACTTT
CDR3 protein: CASSHRRGTPLHF

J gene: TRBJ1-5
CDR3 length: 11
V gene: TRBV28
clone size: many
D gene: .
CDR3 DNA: TGTGCCAGCAACCGGGATCAGCCCCAGCATTTT
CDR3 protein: CASNRDQPQHF

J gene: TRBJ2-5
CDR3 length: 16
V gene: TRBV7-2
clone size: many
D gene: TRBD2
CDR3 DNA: TGTGCCAGCAGCCCGCAGCGGGGGACCGTCGGGGAGACCCAGTACTTC
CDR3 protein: CASSPQRGTVGETQYF

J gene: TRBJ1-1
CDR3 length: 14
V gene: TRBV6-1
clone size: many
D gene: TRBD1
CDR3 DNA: TGTGCCAGCAGTCTCAGGGGGCTGAGCACTGAAGCTTTCTTT
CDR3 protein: CASSLRGLSTEAFF

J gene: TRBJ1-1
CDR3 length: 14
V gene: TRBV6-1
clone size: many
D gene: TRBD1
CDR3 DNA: TGTGCCAGCACCAAACAGGGGGCGCTTACTGAAGCTTTCTTT
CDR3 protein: CASTKQGALTEAFF

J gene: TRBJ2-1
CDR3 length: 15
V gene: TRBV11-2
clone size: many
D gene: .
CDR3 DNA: TGTGCCAGCAGCTTAGGAGCAGGGCGATACAATGAGCAGTTCTTC
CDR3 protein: CASSLGAGRYNEQFF

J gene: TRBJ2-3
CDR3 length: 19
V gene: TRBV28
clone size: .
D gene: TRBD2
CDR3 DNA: TGTGCCAGCAGTCCAACACCGCTAGCGGGAGCTTGGGGCACAGATACGCAGTATTTT
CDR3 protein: CASSPTPLAGAWGTDTQYF

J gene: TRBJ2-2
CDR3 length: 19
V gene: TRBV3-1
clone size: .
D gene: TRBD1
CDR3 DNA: TGTGCCAGCAGCCAAGATGGAGTTCGGCAGGGGGCGAGACGAGGGGAGCTGTTTTTT
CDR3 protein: CASSQDGVRQGARRGELFF

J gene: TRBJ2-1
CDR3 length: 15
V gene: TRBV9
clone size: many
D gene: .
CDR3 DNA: TGTGCCAGCAGCGTAGGTGGCGGGGCTAGGAATGAGCAGTTCTTC
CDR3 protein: CASSVGGGARNEQFF

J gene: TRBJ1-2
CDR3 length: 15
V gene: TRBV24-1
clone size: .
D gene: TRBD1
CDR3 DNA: TGTGCCACCAGTGATTTGGGGGACAGGGCCTATGGCTACACCTTC
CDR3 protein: CATSDLGDRAYGYTF

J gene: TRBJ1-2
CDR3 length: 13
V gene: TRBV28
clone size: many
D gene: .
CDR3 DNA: TGTGCCAGCAGTTTACCCGCAGGGTATGGCTACACCTTC
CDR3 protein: CASSLPAGYGYTF

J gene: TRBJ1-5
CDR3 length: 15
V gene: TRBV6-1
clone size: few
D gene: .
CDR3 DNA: TGTGCCAGCAGTGGAACAGGGAATAGCAATCAGCCCCAGCATTTT
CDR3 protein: CASSGTGNSNQPQHF

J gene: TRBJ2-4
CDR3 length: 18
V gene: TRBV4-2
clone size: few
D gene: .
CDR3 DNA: TGTGCCAGCAGCCAAGTCCGGGGGCCCCCGGGGGACAAAAACATTCAGTACTTC
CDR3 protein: CASSQVRGPPGDKNIQYF

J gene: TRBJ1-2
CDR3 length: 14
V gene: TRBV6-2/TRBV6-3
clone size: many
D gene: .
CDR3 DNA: TGTGCCAGCAGTTACTGGGCCAAAAACTATGGCTACACCTTC
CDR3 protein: CASSYWAKNYGYTF

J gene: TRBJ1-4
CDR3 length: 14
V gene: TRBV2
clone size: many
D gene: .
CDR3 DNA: TGTGCCAGCACCCCTGGGGCAACTAATGAAAAACTGTTTTTT
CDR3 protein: CASTPGATNEKLFF